A single sample gave rise to the 13 T cell receptor beta chains below, sequenced in a study of tumor-infiltrating lymphocytes in primary liver carcinoma. cDNA specific to TCR beta was made from about 550 ng of total RNA, with a constant-region primer employed for priming. Libraries covering TCR beta were generated through three nested multiplex PCR rounds (using a slightly modified ARM-PCR). In the first two PCR rounds, TRBV1-TRBV30 forward primers were paired with a C-beta reverse primer, and each round lasted roughly 9 cycles. TCRdb re-derived calls from the multiplex PCR reads in MiXCR, one entry per CDR3 protein. The sample carries around 210,000 distinct CDR3 sequences, about two thirds recorded once. Out of unsorted whole blood came the blood RNA, and germline DNA was extracted as well. Sequencing was carried out using peripheral blood. These receptor sequences come from a woman aged 55 to 70 with primary liver carcinoma and hepatitis B virus infection.

As regards this clonotype: One junction end disagrees with the germline gene, perhaps due to a read error. V and J are TRBV12-3 or TRBV12-4 and TRBJ2-1; 15 nucleotides align to TRBD2. This CDR3 region has 18 residues. The CDR3 DNA reads TGTGCCAGCATTTTAGGGACTAGCGGGAGGCAGTCCTACAATGAGCAGTTCTTC. This codes for CASILGTSGRQSYNEQFF.

This chain connects TRBV5-1 to TRBJ2-1; a weak D match, TRBD2 (6 bases). The V gene lost 6 bases and the J gene lost 6 bases, with 19 bases spanning the gap. This CDR3 comprises 15 residues. The germline gives CDR1 SGHRS, CDR2 YFSETQ. CDR3 DNA: TGCGCCAGCATCATTGGGGCGGGATTGGGCAATGAGCAGTTCTTC. It translates to CASIIGAGLGNEQFF.

As for this clonotype: A read error may account for a junction end that differs from germline. The chain couples TRBV30 to TRBJ2-2; TRBD1 matches 8 bases. The germline CDR1 and CDR2 sequences are GTSNPN and SVGIG (reference sequence). The CDR3 has 16 residues. The CDR3 loop is CTWTTLGQENTGELFF. The CDR3 DNA follows: TGTACCTGGACTACACTGGGACAGGAGAACACCGGGGAGCTGTTTTTT.

Comment on this clonotype: One end of the junction is discordant with germline, which a read error may explain. This chain joins TRBV11-2 and TRBJ2-7, with D possibly TRBD2 on 6 matching bases. This CDR3 is built from 14 residues. In germline, CDR1 is SGHAT, CDR2 FQNNGV. The CDR3 DNA reads TGTGCCAGCAGCCCAGGAGGGGTTGGGTACGAGCACTACTTC. Its translation is CASSPGGVGYEHYF.

Concerning this clonotype itself: One end of the junction varies from germline; a read error may be responsible. The gene calls are TRBV4-1 and TRBJ2-1, with 16 bases fitting TRBD2. Germline V gene data show CDR1 as MGHRA and CDR2 as YSYEKL. This CDR3 is 21 amino acids long. In DNA, the CDR3 is TGCGCTAGCAGCCAAGAGGTAGCCGGGACTAGCGGGAGGGCTTCCTACAATGAGCAGTTCTTC. Protein: CASSQEVAGTSGRASYNEQFF.

For this clonotype: A much larger clone sits a single nucleotide away, making a read error possible. The gene calls are TRBV1 and TRBJ2-1; TRBD2, the table's D call, was not compared with the DNA. TRBV1 is a documented pseudogene. The CDR3 is 13 amino acids. CDR3 region: CTSSRNTSEGVFF. For the CDR3, the DNA is TGCACCAGCAGCCGAAACACTAGCGAGGGGGTGTTCTTC.

A word on this clonotype: This may arise from a read error, as a much more abundant clone is one base away. The rearrangement joins TRBV12-3 or TRBV12-4 to TRBJ2-5; D may be TRBD1 or TRBD2 (5 bases each). The CDR3 is 15 amino acids. Trimming left V 0 bases short and J 7 bases short, with 15 bases between. This CDR3 reads CASSLAHQGGGTQYF. DNA of the CDR3: TGTGCCAGCAGTTTAGCACATCAGGGTGGAGGGACCCAGTACTTC.

On this clonotype itself: Lacking the conserved final phenylalanine or tryptophan, this CDR3 likely reflects a read error. The V and J genes are TRBV6-5 and TRBJ2-1; 8 nucleotides match TRBD1. The CDR3 loop spans 14 amino acids. The germline gives CDR1 MNHEY, CDR2 SVGAGI. After removal of 9 bases from V and 3 bases from J, the junction contained 7 bases not matched to a gene. CDR3 amino acids: CARTRGLLYNEQFV. Written as DNA, the CDR3 is TGTGCCAGGACCAGGGGGCTCCTCTACAATGAGCAGTTCGTC.

Turning to this clonotype: One end of the junction fails to match germline, which may point to a read error. The J gene is TRBJ2-1, the V gene TRBV11-2, with TRBD2 matching 8 bases. The CDR3 has 16 amino acids. Germline CDR1 SGHAT, CDR2 FQNNGV. Here the CDR3 reads CVSSPGGVAGYNEQFF. CDR3 DNA sequence: TGTGTCAGCAGCCCCGGTGGGGTAGCGGGGTACAATGAACAGTTCTTC.

Many counts were recorded for this clonotype. This chain uses TRBV11-2 with TRBJ2-1; TRBD2 matches 13 bases. The CDR3 spans 18 residues. J was trimmed by 7 bases and V by 1 base; bases with no gene match: 10. From germline, CDR1 is SGHAT and CDR2 FQNNGV. The CDR3 region has the DNA TGTGCCAGCAGCTTAGGGGCACCGACTAGCGGGAGGCGGAATGAGCAGTTCTTC. Translating it yields CASSLGAPTSGRRNEQFF.

The table lists this clonotype with a count of one. This sequence may be a read error, since a much larger clone differs from it by one base. The rearrangement joins TRBV6-6 to TRBJ2-3, with unresolved D. Germline assignment: CDR1 MNHNY and CDR2 SVGAGI (reference sequence). The CDR3 has 13 amino acids. The chain's CDR3 is CTSHRLITDTQYF. The DNA of the CDR3 is TGTACCAGCCATCGACTGATCACAGATACGCAGTATTTT.

As concerns this clonotype: Relative to the germline gene, one junction end is altered; a read error may explain this. The CDR3, as DNA: TGTGCCAGCAGCTTAGGAGTCGGGAGACTTGGTGAGCAGTGCTTC. This sequence encodes CASSLGVGRLGEQCF. V gene TRBV11-2 combines with J gene TRBJ2-1; a weak D match, TRBD2 (6 bases). The CDR3 consists of 15 residues. CDR1 and CDR2 (germline): SGHAT, FQNNGV. Drawing the rest from reference TRBV11-2 and TRBJ2-1, the complete variable domain is EAGVAQSPRYKIIEKRQSVAFWCNPISGHATLYWYQQILGQGPKLLIQFQNNGVVDDSQLPKDRFSAERLKGVDSTLKIQPAKLEDSAVYLCASSLGVGRLGEQCFGPGTRLTVL.

CDR3 sequence (DNA): TGTGCCAGCAGGCGGATAGCGGGACGAAGCTACGAGCAGTACTTC. Translation: CASRRIAGRSYEQYF. V usage is TRBV6-5 and J usage is TRBJ2-7; TRBD2 matches at 8 bases. The germline V gene encodes CDR1 MNHEY and CDR2 SVGAGI. Trimming at V came to 6 bases and at J to 3 bases, leaving 10 bases not matched to a gene. The CDR3 length is 15 residues.